The 28 T cell receptor beta chains presented below share a single source sample, sequenced in a study of T-cell memory formation after mild COVID-19. TCRdb ran MiXCR on the 5' RACE reads and lists one entry per CDR3 protein. The table lists fewer than 250,000 distinct CDR3 sequences, approximately 30% of them singletons. The source material was PBMCs or a T cell subset sorted from them (not recorded which). These receptors all come from an adult woman who had mild COVID-19 (a few samples of this study predate the infection). Cell type and time point are not known.

V is TRBV25-1 and J is TRBJ2-5; D gene unclear. The CDR3 runs to 11 residues. Germline V gene data show CDR1 as MGHDK and CDR2 as SYGVNS. Between the trimmed V and J ends, which lost 3 bases and 4 bases, there was a span of 3 bases. Here the CDR3 reads CASSDGETQYF. The CDR3 bases are TGTGCCAGCAGTGACGGAGAGACCCAGTACTTC.

This clonotype was detected a few times. The gene calls are TRBV6-6 and TRBJ2-7; 7 bases are a match to TRBD1. The CDR3 length is 15 residues. The trim removed 5 bases at V and 3 bases at J, leaving 10 bases unmatched. The germline V gene encodes CDR1 MNHNY and CDR2 SVGAGI (reference sequence). The CDR3 is CASSDPVGQDYEQYF. CDR3 nucleotides: TGTGCCAGCAGTGACCCGGTAGGACAGGACTACGAGCAGTACTTC.

The J gene is TRBJ2-3, the V gene TRBV7-8, with TRBD2 matching 8 bases. This CDR3 comprises 16 residues. V was clipped by 4 bases and J by 1 base; unmatched bases: 7. The germline V gene encodes CDR1 SGHVS and CDR2 FQNEAQ. The CDR3, as DNA: TGTGCCAGCAGCTCCTATAGCGGGGTTGGCACAGATACGCAGTATTTT. Translating it yields CASSSYSGVGTDTQYF.

This chain connects TRBV7-2 to TRBJ2-4; 12 bases align to TRBD2. Per germline, CDR1 SGHTA and CDR2 FQGNSA. The CDR3 runs 16 residues. V lost 5 bases and J lost 6; bases outside the gene matches: 8. CDR3 sequence (DNA): TGTGCCAGCAGCATTCGGACTAGCGGGATCGGAAACATTCAGTACTTC. Amino acid sequence: CASSIRTSGIGNIQYF.

This chain uses TRBV7-2 with TRBJ2-1; TRBD1 matches 7 bases. After removal of 6 bases from V and 0 bases from J, the junction contained 8 bases not matched to a gene. Germline CDR1 SGHTA, CDR2 FQGNSA. This CDR3 region has 16 residues. The CDR3 protein is CASRSTGAHSYNEQFF. In nucleotides, the CDR3 is TGTGCCAGCAGGAGTACAGGGGCCCACTCCTACAATGAGCAGTTCTTC.

The J gene is TRBJ2-3, the V gene TRBV9; D perhaps matches TRBD2 (6 bases). The CDR3 is made up of 14 amino acids. V lost 3 bases to trimming and J lost 2 bases, with 10 bases between them. Germline CDR1 is SGDLS and CDR2 is YYNGEE. CDR3 coding DNA: TGTGCCAGCAGCGAGGCGGGGCCCACAGATACGCAGTATTTT. Translated, it gives CASSEAGPTDTQYF.

This clonotype was detected many times. Written as DNA, the CDR3 is TGTGCCAGCAGCACTCAGACAGGGTTTGGCAATGAGCAGTTCTTC. This gives the protein CASSTQTGFGNEQFF. This sequence joins TRBV7-8 and TRBJ2-1; 7 positions agree with TRBD1. The CDR3 totals 15 residues. Germline trimming cut 5 bases from V and 6 bases from J; bases unmatched to any gene: 10. Germline V gene sequence: CDR1 SGHVS, CDR2 FQNEAQ.

V is TRBV20-1 and J is TRBJ2-7; D is unresolved. Between the trimmed V and J ends, which lost 0 bases and 4 bases, there was a span of 4 bases. Germline V gives CDR1 DFQATT, CDR2 SNEGSKA (reference sequence). The CDR3 has 11 amino acids. The DNA of the CDR3 is TGCAGTGCTAGAGATTGGTACGAGCAGTACTTC. It encodes CSARDWYEQYF.

The rearrangement uses TRBV20-1 and TRBJ1-2; D is unresolved. V was cut by 4 bases and J by 4 bases, with 16 bases left in between. The CDR3 is 14 amino acids. Germline CDR1 DFQATT, CDR2 SNEGSKA (reference sequence). In nucleotides, the CDR3 is TGCAGTGCTATTCGGATCTCTTCGGGCTATGGCTACACCTTC. Translated, it gives CSAIRISSGYGYTF.

This chain connects TRBV20-1 to TRBJ1-1, with a weak D call TRBD1 (6 bases). This CDR3 comprises 14 residues. Trimming cost V 0 bases and J 1 base, with 9 bases left between them. Germline V gives CDR1 DFQATT, CDR2 SNEGSKA (reference sequence). In DNA, the CDR3 is TGCAGTGCTAGAGATGGGGGGCGGAACACTGAAGCTTTCTTT. It specifies CSARDGGRNTEAFF.

The chain has TRBV5-1 and TRBJ1-1; 9 bases are shared with TRBD1. CDR1 is SGHRS, CDR2 YFSETQ, per germline. With 5 bases clipped from V and 5 bases from J, the junction kept 13 bases outside the gene matches. CDR3 size: 16 residues. Here the CDR3 DNA reads TGCGCCAGCAGTTCGGGACAGGGTGATTTAGCGACTGAAGCTTTCTTT. Amino acid sequence: CASSSGQGDLATEAFF.

This chain links TRBV6-2 or TRBV6-3 with TRBJ2-3; 7 nucleotides align to TRBD1. The CDR3 consists of 15 residues. Per the germline V gene, CDR1 is MNHEY and CDR2 is SVGEGT. V gave up 2 bases and J gave up 4 bases; unmatched junction bases: 6. In nucleotides, the CDR3 is TGTGCCAGCAGTTACGATGACAGGGCCCCAGATACGCAGTATTTT. Protein product: CASSYDDRAPDTQYF.

In its sample, this clonotype was seen a few times. The V call is TRBV20-1, the J call TRBJ1-1; the D gene is possibly TRBD1 (5 bases). Germline-derived CDR1 and CDR2 are DFQATT and SNEGSKA (reference sequence). V was pared by 3 bases and J by 0 bases, with 20 bases between. The CDR3 length is 17 residues. The CDR3 sequence: CSARVLGPGILNTEAFF. Here the CDR3 DNA reads TGCAGTGCTAGGGTTTTGGGGCCCGGGATATTGAACACTGAAGCTTTCTTT.

There are a few counts of this clonotype. The J gene is TRBJ2-7, the V gene TRBV5-1, with 7 bases fitting TRBD2. The CDR3 sequence is 16 residues long. With 0 bases clipped from V and 2 bases from J, the junction kept 8 bases outside the gene matches. The germline V gene has CDR1 SGHRS and CDR2 YFSETQ. This chain's CDR3 is CASSLGSSGLPYEQYF. Written as DNA, the CDR3 is TGCGCCAGCAGCTTGGGGTCTAGCGGACTCCCCTACGAGCAGTACTTC.

V is TRBV15 and J is TRBJ1-3; 7 bases are shared with TRBD1. The CDR3 extends over 14 amino acids. The trim removed 4 bases at V and 2 bases at J, leaving 2 bases unmatched. The germline gives CDR1 LNHNV, CDR2 YYDKDF (reference sequence). The CDR3 DNA reads as TGTGCCACCAGCAACGACAGGGCTGGAAACACCATATATTTT. This encodes CATSNDRAGNTIYF. Full variable domain (outside the CDR3, taken from reference TRBV15 and TRBJ1-3): DAMVIQNPRYQVTQFGKPVTLSCSQTLNHNVMYWYQQKSSQAPKLLFHYYDKDFNNEADTPDNFQSRRPNTSFCFLDIRSPGLGDTAMYLCATSNDRAGNTIYFGEGSWLTVV.

The rearrangement joins TRBV6-5 to TRBJ2-7; D ambiguous. CDR1 and CDR2 (germline): MNHEY, SVGAGI. Trimming cost V 6 bases and J 1 base, with 16 bases left between them. The CDR3 runs to 15 residues. The CDR3 nucleotides read TGTGCCAGCAGCCTTCAGCGATCGAGGTCCTACGAGCAGTACTTC. This encodes CASSLQRSRSYEQYF.

This clonotype was counted a few times. The chain carries TRBV29-1 and TRBJ1-1; D is ambiguous. Germline values: CDR1 SQVTM, CDR2 ANQGSEA. The length of the CDR3 is 13 residues. The V end was cut by 6 bases, the J end by 5 bases, with 16 bases between. CDR3 loop: CSVHGEHRTEAFF. CDR3 coding DNA: TGCAGCGTCCATGGCGAGCACCGGACTGAAGCTTTCTTT.

J is TRBJ2-1 and V is TRBV18; D gene unclear. V lost 3 bases and J lost 8, with 8 bases in between. Germline assignment: CDR1 KGHSH and CDR2 LQKENI. The CDR3 is made up of 12 amino acids. Here the CDR3 reads CASSPKLDEQFF. In DNA, the CDR3 is TGTGCCAGCTCACCGAAGTTGGATGAGCAGTTCTTC.

This chain links TRBV11-3 with TRBJ2-7; 15 bases fit TRBD2. Germline V CDR1 and CDR2: SGHNT, YENEEA. CDR3 size: 17 residues. J gave up 3 bases and V 5 bases, and 8 bases lay outside the gene matches. The DNA of the CDR3 is TGTGCCAGCAGCGCAAGGGGACTAGCGGGAGGAAGCTACGAGCAGTACTTC. Its translation: CASSARGLAGGSYEQYF.

The chain recombines TRBV5-1 with TRBJ2-3; the match to TRBD2 covers 7 bases. Germline V gives CDR1 SGHRS, CDR2 YFSETQ. This CDR3 is 14 amino acids long. After removal of 6 bases from V and 2 bases from J, the junction contained 6 bases not matched to a gene. CDR3 DNA sequence: TGCGCCAGCACCCTCGGGACTAACACAGATACGCAGTATTTT. Amino acid sequence: CASTLGTNTDTQYF.

CDR3 protein: CASSPKGASSYNEQFF. CDR3 coding DNA: TGTGCCAGCTCACCGAAAGGAGCGAGCTCCTACAATGAGCAGTTCTTC. This sequence joins TRBV18 and TRBJ2-1; D unresolved. Germline-derived CDR1 and CDR2 are KGHSH and LQKENI. This CDR3 comprises 16 residues. Trimming pared 3 bases from V and 0 bases from J, leaving 12 bases between. Full variable domain (remainder filled in from reference TRBV18 and TRBJ2-1): NAGVMQNPRHLVRRRGQEARLRCSPMKGHSHVYWYRQLPEEGLKFMVYLQKENIIDESGMPKERFSAEFPKEGPSILRIQQVVRGDSAAYFCASSPKGASSYNEQFFGPGTRLTVL.

This clonotype was observed a handful of times. The genes are TRBV9 and TRBJ1-5; D ambiguous. The CDR3 loop spans 13 amino acids. The germline CDR1 and CDR2 sequences are SGDLS and YYNGEE. Between the trimmed V and J ends, which lost 2 bases and 6 bases, there was a span of 9 bases. The CDR3 reads CASSVSSSQPQHF. CDR3 DNA sequence: TGTGCCAGCAGCGTCTCGTCGAGTCAGCCCCAGCATTTT.

The V and J genes are TRBV14 and TRBJ2-3; D gene ambiguous. Trimming shortened V by 2 bases and J by 5 bases, and 8 bases separated the two germline ends. Germline V gene data show CDR1 as SGHDN and CDR2 as FVKESK. The CDR3 spans 13 residues. The CDR3 DNA reads TGTGCCAGCAGCCAAAATTGGGGAGATACGCAGTATTTT. The encoded protein is CASSQNWGDTQYF.

The chain couples TRBV20-1 to TRBJ2-3; TRBD2 aligns across 7 bases. Trimming cost V 1 base and J 5 bases; bases outside gene matches: 3. The CDR3 length is 13 residues. The germline CDR1 and CDR2 sequences are DFQATT and SNEGSKA (reference sequence). CDR3 loop: CSARVVAGDTQYF. The CDR3 nucleotides read TGCAGTGCTAGAGTGGTAGCGGGAGATACGCAGTATTTT.

The rearrangement uses TRBV6-1 and TRBJ1-2; D is ambiguous. The CDR3 covers 12 residues. Germline assignment: CDR1 MNHNS and CDR2 SASEGT. Trimming shortened V by 7 bases and J by 2 bases, and 8 bases separated the two germline ends. The DNA for the CDR3 is TGTGCCAGCACTCAAGCGAACTATGGCTACACCTTC. Translating gives CASTQANYGYTF.

This clonotype was recorded a few times. V gene TRBV12-3 or TRBV12-4 combines with J gene TRBJ2-1, with D perhaps matching TRBD2 (5 bases). This CDR3 contains 15 residues. Trimming stripped 4 bases from V and 6 bases from J, with 16 bases between. The chain's CDR3 is CASSSQLVSTNEQFF. The CDR3 region has the DNA TGTGCCAGCAGTTCCCAACTAGTTTCGACCAATGAGCAGTTCTTC.

This sequence joins TRBV7-3 and TRBJ2-2; D may be TRBD1 (6 bases). Germline V CDR1 and CDR2: SGHTA, FQGTGA. Between the trimmed V and J ends, which lost 3 bases and 2 bases, there was a span of 13 bases. CDR3 size: 16 residues. As DNA, the CDR3 is TGTGCCAGCAGCTTCTCCGACAGGTTTAACACCGGGGAGCTGTTTTTT. This codes for CASSFSDRFNTGELFF.

This chain joins TRBV7-9 and TRBJ2-7, with D perhaps assigned TRBD1 or TRBD2 (5 bases each). The V gene lost 2 bases and the J gene lost 2 bases, with 10 bases spanning the gap. The CDR3 runs 14 residues. Germline assignment: CDR1 SEHNR and CDR2 FQNEAQ (reference sequence). Here the CDR3 reads CASSLFGATYEQYF. CDR3 coding DNA: TGTGCCAGCAGCTTATTCGGGGCGACCTACGAGCAGTACTTC.